This T cell receptor (beta chain) appears in the sequencing data of a study of blood T cell repertoires in COVID-19. The overall study: The United States, Italy and Spain provided the acute and convalescent COVID-19 samples. The cDNA or gDNA used as material had been derived from T cells, B-cell-depleted T cells, or PBMCs.

About this clone itself: At one end the junction does not follow the germline gene, possibly because of a read error.

Original processing methods: For nucleated cells, counts were estimated from reference gene primer amplification. This table comes from immunoSEQ multiplex PCR, and its TCRdb copy is limited to in-frame clones, with some not included. The V and J calls and clone size come from that table; D and trimming were worked out from the DNA. Of tens of thousands of clones in the sample, approximately 84% were seen once. Germline loops: CDR1 KGHDR, CDR2 SFDVKD. CDR3 size: 15 residues. What was sequenced was peripheral blood. The chain recombines TRBV24-1 with TRBJ2-1; tentative D call: TRBD2 (5 bases). The source of this sequence is a man in his forties or fifties with acute or convalescent COVID-19. The CDR3 loop is CATSESTSMYSEQFF. The DNA of the CDR3 is TGTGCCACCAGTGAGTCCACTAGTATGTACAGTGAGCAGTTCTTC.